The source of this T cell receptor (beta chain) is a study of CD8 T cells in ankylosing spondylitis. One entry per CDR3 protein, called by TCRdb with MiXCR from the 5' RACE reads. The sample records about 190,000 distinct CDR3 sequences, 10% to 15% being singletons. Unmatched junction bases numbered 7, after V lost 6 bases and J lost 9 bases. Germline V gives CDR1 SGHRS, CDR2 YFSETQ. CDR3 length equals 14 residues. Notes on the study in general: Typical of ankylosing spondylitis blood, it appeared, was a TCR beta motif of several highly homologous variants.

This clonotype was seen at least ten times. As yet, its antigen is unknown. The TCR originated in a female donor with ankylosing spondylitis or in good health (not recorded which). This chain joins TRBV5-1 and TRBJ2-1, with 12 bases fitting TRBD2. Sequenced: blood, either unsorted or a sorted T cell fraction (not recorded which). For the CDR3, the DNA is TGCGCCAGCACCCCGAGGACTAGCGGGACTGAGCAGTTCTTC. Protein sequence: CASTPRTSGTEQFF.